This TCR beta chain was documented in a study of T-cell reconstitution after alpha-beta-depleted transplantation in children. TCRbeta library construction was performed incorporating unique molecular identifiers. MiXCR was run by TCRdb on the PCR reads, yielding one entry per CDR3 protein. Here the sample spans fewer than 500,000 distinct CDR3 sequences, approximately 41% being singletons. This clonotype was detected many times. Antigen: not known. Study observations and caveats: Several hundred rapidly expanded clones from non-depleted graft cells reportedly supplied alpha-beta T cells about two months post-transplant. T-cell numbers and diversity one year post-transplant derived largely from freshly generated T cells.

This CDR3 contains 15 residues. V dropped 4 bases and J dropped 4 bases, with 13 bases sitting between them. The V gene is TRBV12-3 or TRBV12-4, the J gene TRBJ1-4, with TRBD1 as a possible D gene (5 bases). This sequence was found in a girl aged 2-10 years with aplastic anemia, due to receive a stem cell transplant. Material: PBMCs, obtained before TCRalphabeta/CD19-depleted stem cell transplant. CDR3 region: CASSSAGLHNEKLFF. CDR3 coding DNA: TGTGCCAGCAGTTCCGCGGGACTGCATAATGAAAAACTGTTTTTT.